This T cell receptor (beta chain) was identified during a study of T-cell reconstitution after alpha-beta-depleted transplantation in children. This clonotype was observed a handful of times. As it was prepared, the TCRbeta library received unique molecular identifiers. TCRdb passed the PCR reads through MiXCR, listing each CDR3 protein once. The repertoire includes about 72,000 distinct CDR3 sequences, about 7.3% of them detected once, and approximately 2.3% sits in the top ten. The CDR3 is 16 amino acids. J was trimmed by 2 bases and V by 5 bases; bases with no gene match: 9. In germline, CDR1 is LNHDA, CDR2 SQIVND (reference sequence).

This TCR was sampled from a human donor who donated a stem cell graft to a child with acute lymphoblastic leukemia. The specimen was PBMCs from the stem cell graft donor, collected from the stem cell graft. The chain uses TRBV19 and TRBJ2-1; 7 bases align to TRBD1. CDR3 nucleotides: TGTGCCAGTAGTCCTCTCGACAGGGACACCTACAATGAGCAGTTCTTC. This sequence encodes CASSPLDRDTYNEQFF.